Listed here is a single T cell receptor beta chain. What it binds is unknown. Pooled samples include second doses given at about 4 or 12 weeks. These data are taken from a study of T cell responses to AZD1222 COVID-19 vaccine. Data came from immunoSEQ multiplex PCR; TCRdb stores just in-frame clones and leaves some out. The table has about 170,000 clones, roughly 85% seen once. Study observations and caveats: The number of AZD1222 recipients seropositive at baseline was only six.

The CDR3 is 14 residues long. CDR1 and CDR2 from the germline V gene are MNHEY and SVGAGI. The ends were cut back, 0 bases at V and 2 bases at J, with 7 bases in the middle. V is TRBV6-5 and J is TRBJ1-2; D gene unclear. This clonotype originated in an adult who received the AZD1222 COVID-19 vaccine. This sample comprised peripheral blood, obtained 28 days after the second AZD1222 dose. The CDR3 reads CASSYSNRNYGYTF. Written as DNA, the CDR3 is TGTGCCAGCAGTTACTCGAACAGAAACTATGGCTACACCTTC.